This TCR beta chain was sequenced for a study of blood T cells in healthy people across ages. Alongside a J-beta primer mix, a sample-barcoded 5' primer served in a second PCR lasting 7 to 11 cycles. Every cDNA molecule bore a tag from a template-switch adaptor containing 12 random nucleotides. TCRdb reprocessed the 5' RACE reads with MiXCR, giving one entry per CDR3 protein. The sample contains roughly 1,500,000 distinct CDR3 sequences, around 35% of which appear only once. Donor samples were obtained from healthy Caucasian individuals from Russia, aged about 6 to 100. Total RNA was isolated from each sample in quantities of at least 6 micrograms. This clonotype was found a few times. Its antigen is currently unknown. This CDR3 region has 13 residues. Looked up from germline, CDR1 is SQVTM and CDR2 is ANQGSEA. With V trimmed by 5 bases and J by 4 bases, 4 bases remained unmatched. Notes on the study in general: Percentage of naive T cells showed a strong correlation with TCR beta diversity.

The gene calls are TRBV29-1 and TRBJ1-4; 7 positions match TRBD1. This clonotype was obtained from a woman in her twenties or thirties in good health. The sequenced material came from blood. CDR3 coding DNA: TGCAGCGTTAGTCGGGACAGTAATGAAAAACTGTTTTTT. It is translated as CSVSRDSNEKLFF.